These 18 T cell receptor beta chains came from one sample sequenced in a study of human T cells and chemical hapten exposure. TCRdb re-analysed the RACE reads in MiXCR, keeping a single row per CDR3 protein. The sample records about 340,000 distinct CDR3 sequences, approximately 6.3% being singletons. Time point reported: patch test 1, 2 weeks after DPC sensitization. Treatment meaning: therapeutic diphenylcyclopropenone sensitization with weekly scalp DPC. The starting material was whole blood, obtained in connection with sensitization to the hapten diphenylcyclopropenone (DPC). The receptors stem from a woman under 30 with alopecia areata. Some clones in this sample may be carry-over from other donors' samples.

This clonotype occurred a few times. The V call is TRBV28, the J call TRBJ2-3; D is perhaps TRBD2 (7 bases). Trimming pared 4 bases from V and 0 bases from J, leaving 17 bases between. The CDR3 loop spans 17 amino acids. The germline V gene encodes CDR1 MDHEN and CDR2 SYDVKM. Written as DNA, the CDR3 is TGTGCCAGCAGTTCTCTTTGGGCGGGGGCCAGCACAGATACGCAGTATTTT. It translates to CASSSLWAGASTDTQYF.

This clonotype was observed at least ten times. CDR3 sequence: CASSPEVGLASDEQYF. The CDR3 region has the DNA TGTGCCAGCAGCCCAGAGGTCGGACTAGCTTCCGACGAGCAGTACTTC. J is TRBJ2-7 and V is TRBV4-2; 8 nucleotides line up with TRBD2. The length of the CDR3 is 16 residues. Germline V gives CDR1 LGHNA, CDR2 YNFKEQ. J lost 5 bases, V lost 4 bases, and 13 bases had no gene match.

This clonotype has only a few counts. The V and J genes are TRBV9 and TRBJ1-6; D is unresolved. This CDR3 contains 12 residues. Deletions cut 3 bases from V and 14 bases from J, with 12 bases between. Looked up from germline, CDR1 is SGDLS and CDR2 is YYNGEE. CDR3 nucleotide sequence: TGTGCCAGCAGCGCTCCAGGCCCAGCCCTCCACTTT. It codes for CASSAPGPALHF. The complete variable domain, with remaining parts taken from reference TRBV9 and TRBJ1-6, reads DSGVTQTPKHLITATGQRVTLRCSPRSGDLSVYWYQQSLDQGLQFLIQYYNGEERAKGNILERFSAQQFPDLHSELNLSSLELGDSALYFCASSAPGPALHFGNGTRLTVT.

In its sample, this clonotype was seen a few times. V gene TRBV12-2 combines with J gene TRBJ2-1; TRBD2, the table's D call, lacks a check against the DNA. TRBV12-2 is annotated as a pseudogene. The CDR3 runs to 19 residues. CDR3 amino acids: CASRLDALAGGPFNNEQFF. The CDR3 region has the DNA TGTGCAAGTCGCTTAGACGCACTAGCGGGGGGGCCTTTCAACAATGAGCAGTTCTTC.

The genes are TRBV3-1 and TRBJ1-3; D perhaps matches TRBD1 (5 bases). Looked up from germline, CDR1 is LGHDT and CDR2 is YNNKEL (reference sequence). The CDR3 is made up of 15 amino acids. Trimming cost V 4 bases and J 0 bases, with 10 bases left between them. CDR3 sequence (DNA): TGTGCCAGCAGCCCCCCGGGGCTCTCTGGAAACACCATATATTTT. Its protein product is CASSPPGLSGNTIYF.

The genes are TRBV6-1 and TRBJ2-4; 7 bases match TRBD1. The CDR3 totals 12 residues. CDR1 MNHNS and CDR2 SASEGT come from the germline V gene. V lost 7 bases and J lost 11; bases outside the gene matches: 8. This CDR3 is CASMLTGDLQYF. The CDR3 DNA reads TGTGCCAGCATGCTCACAGGGGACCTTCAGTACTTC.

This clonotype came up many times. The rearrangement uses TRBV11-1 and TRBJ2-2; the D gene is possibly TRBD1 (5 bases). The CDR3 length is 13 residues. V lost 5 bases to trimming and J lost 6 bases, with 10 bases between them. Germline V gene data show CDR1 as SGHAT and CDR2 as FQDESV (reference sequence). The CDR3 nucleotides read TGTGCCAGCAGCCCCCAGGGCGCCGGGGAGCTGTTTTTT. Protein product: CASSPQGAGELFF.

This rearrangement joins TRBV7-3 to TRBJ1-3; D is perhaps TRBD1 (5 bases). The CDR3 length is 13 residues. The germline V and J ends were trimmed by 6 bases and 1 base, with 7 bases remaining between them. CDR1 and CDR2 (germline): SGHTA, FQGTGA. The CDR3 nucleotides read TGTGCCAGCAGGGAGGGGTCTGGAAACACCATATATTTT. Translating it yields CASREGSGNTIYF.

This rearrangement joins TRBV3-1 to TRBJ1-3, with 7 bases fitting TRBD1. Germline CDR1 reads LGHDT; CDR2 reads YNNKEL (reference sequence). The J segment lost 2 bases and the V segment lost 4 bases, leaving 5 bases of the junction unmatched. This CDR3 is built from 15 residues. The CDR3 reads CASSRLTGAGNTIYF. DNA of the CDR3: TGTGCCAGCAGCCGCCTAACAGGGGCTGGAAACACCATATATTTT.

This clonotype was recorded many times. V gene TRBV18 combines with J gene TRBJ2-5, with D possibly TRBD1 on 6 matching bases. This CDR3 has 15 amino acids. Deletions cut 5 bases from V and 2 bases from J, with 15 bases between. The V gene's germline CDR1 is KGHSH and CDR2 LQKENI. CDR3 residues: CASSSLYGQQETQYF. The CDR3 coding sequence is TGTGCCAGCTCATCACTCTACGGACAGCAAGAGACCCAGTACTTC. The whole variable domain, remainder taken from reference TRBV18 and TRBJ2-5, is NAGVMQNPRHLVRRRGQEARLRCSPMKGHSHVYWYRQLPEEGLKFMVYLQKENIIDESGMPKERFSAEFPKEGPSILRIQQVVRGDSAAYFCASSSLYGQQETQYFGPGTRLLVL.

CDR3 protein: CASSYDGISSGANVLTF. For the CDR3, the DNA is TGTGCCAGCAGCTATGACGGGATTTCCTCTGGGGCCAACGTCCTGACTTTC. V and J are TRBV7-2 and TRBJ2-6; a possible D gene is TRBD2 (5 bases). The CDR3 is 17 residues long. Trimming shortened V by 4 bases and J by 0 bases, and 13 bases separated the two germline ends. Germline-derived CDR1 and CDR2 are SGHTA and FQGNSA.

This clonotype was seen a few times. This chain links TRBV6-2 or TRBV6-3 with TRBJ2-2, with TRBD2 as a possible D gene (6 bases). Germline V gene lookup returns CDR1 MNHEY and CDR2 SVGEGT. V lost 8 bases and J lost 4, with 17 bases in between. This CDR3 spans 15 amino acids. The CDR3 DNA is TGTGCCAGCCTAGAGGCGGGGCTGAGCACCGGGGAGCTGTTTTTT. This codes for CASLEAGLSTGELFF.

This clonotype was detected many times. The chain carries TRBV5-1 and TRBJ2-5; no firm D call. CDR3 length equals 17 residues. V was shortened by 0 bases and J by 2 bases, with 17 bases between the two germline ends. Per the germline V gene, CDR1 is SGHRS and CDR2 is YFSETQ. The CDR3 protein is CASSLARSNAAQETQYF. The CDR3 nucleotides read TGCGCCAGCAGCTTGGCCCGGTCCAACGCAGCTCAAGAGACCCAGTACTTC.

This clonotype was seen a few times. The chain carries TRBV13 and TRBJ2-5, with 12 bases fitting TRBD2. The CDR3 runs to 14 residues. Germline values: CDR1 PRHDT, CDR2 FYEKMQ (reference sequence). Trimming at V came to 6 bases and at J to 3 bases, leaving 2 bases not matched to a gene. CDR3 loop: CASRLAGGKETQYF. As DNA, the CDR3 is TGTGCCAGCAGGCTAGCGGGGGGGAAAGAGACCCAGTACTTC.

This clonotype was counted ten times or more. V usage is TRBV27 and J usage is TRBJ2-1; D possibly corresponds to TRBD2 (6 bases). The CDR3 has 15 residues. Germline-derived CDR1 and CDR2 are MNHEY and SMNVEV (reference sequence). V lost 2 bases to trimming and J lost 10 bases, with 18 bases between them. CDR3 residues: CASSLSGGALWEQFF. The CDR3 DNA sequence: TGTGCCAGCAGTTTAAGTGGCGGGGCCCTATGGGAGCAGTTCTTC.

This clonotype was counted a few times. The J gene is TRBJ1-5, the V gene TRBV6-2 or TRBV6-3; 9 bases match TRBD1. In germline, CDR1 is MNHEY, CDR2 SVGEGT. Trimming took 7 bases from V and 2 from J; bases not matched to a gene: 6. CDR3 length: 15 amino acids. The CDR3 coding sequence is TGTGCCAGCACTCTGGGACAGGGACGCAATCAGCCCCAGCATTTT. This codes for CASTLGQGRNQPQHF.

The chain joins TRBV25-1 to TRBJ1-5, with D unclear. Looked up from germline, CDR1 is MGHDK and CDR2 is SYGVNS. The CDR3 has 17 amino acids. V lost 7 bases to trimming and J lost 2 bases, with 21 bases between them. For the CDR3, the DNA is TGTGCCAGCACCCATACTTATAAGCGGATTCGCAATCAGCCCCAGCATTTT. This gives the protein CASTHTYKRIRNQPQHF. Drawing the rest from reference TRBV25-1 and TRBJ1-5, the complete variable domain is EADIYQTPRYLVIGTGKKITLECSQTMGHDKMYWYQQDPGMELHLIHYSYGVNSTEKGDLSSESTVSRIRTEHFPLTLESARPSHTSQYLCASTHTYKRIRNQPQHFGDGTRLSIL.

This clonotype was seen a handful of times. The chain couples TRBV20-1 to TRBJ2-3, with D uncertain. Between the trimmed V and J ends, which lost 0 bases and 13 bases, there was a span of 14 bases. The CDR3 loop spans 12 amino acids. Germline CDR1 reads DFQATT; CDR2 reads SNEGSKA (reference sequence). The CDR3 region has the DNA TGCAGTGCTAGAGATGAAGTCGAGGTGGAGTATTTT. Amino acids: CSARDEVEVEYF.